The present entry profiles one T cell receptor beta chain with its context. The antigen is undetermined. Indicated treatment: roughly 10-day PBMC culture with coronavirus spike peptide pools or control peptides (ViraFEST assay). This sample was included in a study of vaccination and CD4 T cells after COVID-19. For the study at large: At a median approximately 100 days (range 35 to 161) after diagnosis, post-COVID samples were drawn. From HCoV-229E, HCoV-OC43, HCoV-NL63 and SARS-CoV-2, overlapping spike peptides were used to stimulate the cells. Overall study results and limits: From around 20 to 38, the median of SARS-CoV-2-reactive clonotypes rose without reaching significance. Among convalescent patients, a median roughly 88% of reactive clones emerged only after vaccination.

With the Oncomine TCR Beta short-read assay, DNA from cultured CD4+ T cells was sequenced. TCRdb analysed the PCR reads with MiXCR anew, one entry per CDR3 protein. In the table there are about 14,000 distinct CDR3 sequences, roughly two fifths of which are singletons. CDR3 length: 13 residues. Germline CDR1 SGHRS, CDR2 YFSETQ. The V end was cut by 4 bases, the J end by 7 bases, with 14 bases between. The chain employs TRBV5-1 and TRBJ1-1; TRBD1 might be the D (6 bases). This sequence was found in a human donor who had recovered from COVID-19. Here the sequenced sample was CD4+ T cells from blood, cultured in vitro, taken after SARS-CoV-2 vaccination. The CDR3 reads CASSRGPWDEAFF. DNA of the CDR3: TGCGCCAGCAGCCGGGGGCCGTGGGATGAAGCTTTCTTT.